This T cell receptor (beta chain) was sequenced for a study of patients and donors after allogeneic stem cell transplantation. The CDR3 totals 15 residues. V dropped 1 base and J dropped 5 bases, with 15 bases sitting between them. Germline CDR1 reads SGDLS; CDR2 reads YYNGEE. TCRdb re-analysed the RT-PCR reads in MiXCR, keeping a single row per CDR3 protein. The repertoire holds 190,000 or so distinct CDR3 sequences, with around 40% as singletons. The table lists this clonotype with a few counts. This chain uses TRBV9 with TRBJ1-1, with unresolved D. The TCR comes from a human donor who was either an allogeneic HSCT recipient or a stem cell or donor lymphocyte infusion donor (not recorded which). It is not recorded whose cells these are; they may come from a transplant donor. Specimen: blood, either unsorted or a sorted T cell fraction (not recorded which). Here the CDR3 reads CASSVNYLGGTEAFF. The CDR3 region has the DNA TGTGCCAGCAGCGTAAACTACCTCGGTGGGACTGAAGCTTTCTTT.